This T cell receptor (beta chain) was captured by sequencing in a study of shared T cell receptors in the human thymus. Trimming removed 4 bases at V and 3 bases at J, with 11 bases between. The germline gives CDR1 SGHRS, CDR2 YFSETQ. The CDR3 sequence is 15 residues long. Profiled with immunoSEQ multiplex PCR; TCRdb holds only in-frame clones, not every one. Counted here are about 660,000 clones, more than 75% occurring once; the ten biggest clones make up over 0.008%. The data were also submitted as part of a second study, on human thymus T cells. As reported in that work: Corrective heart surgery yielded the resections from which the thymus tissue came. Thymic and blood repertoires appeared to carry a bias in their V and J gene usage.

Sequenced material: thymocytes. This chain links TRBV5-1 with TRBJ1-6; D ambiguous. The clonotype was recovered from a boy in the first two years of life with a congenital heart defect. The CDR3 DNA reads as TGCGCCAGCAGCCCGGCGGGAAGCTATAATTCACCCCTCCACTTT. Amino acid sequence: CASSPAGSYNSPLHF. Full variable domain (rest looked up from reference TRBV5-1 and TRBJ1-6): KAGVTQTPRYLIKTRGQQVTLSCSPISGHRSVSWYQQTPGQGLQFLFEYFSETQRNKGNFPGRFSGRQFSNSRSEMNVSTLELGDSALYLCASSPAGSYNSPLHFGNGTRLTVT.